This is a list of T cell receptor beta chains from one sample in a study of T cell changes during pregnancy in multiple sclerosis. The assay was immunoSEQ multiplex PCR, and TCRdb's table has in-frame clones only and misses some. The sample lists just under 65,000 clones, roughly nine tenths occurring once. The source was peripheral blood, collected in the third trimester of pregnancy. The origin of the receptors is a female donor in good health, enrolled as a control in a pregnancy study. Both conserved end residues are part of each CDR3. Fields, in order: D gene, V gene, J gene, clone size, CDR3 protein, CDR3 DNA. The D gene is left open where the match is weak. Size values are once, few and many counts, or a class for expanded clones, and some rows have none.

D gene: NA; V gene: TRBV9; J gene: TRBJ1-1; clone size: NA; CDR3 protein: CASSVVGGAGNTEAFF; CDR3 DNA: TGTGCCAGCAGCGTAGTAGGAGGGGCCGGGAACACTGAAGCTTTCTTT
D gene: TRBD2; V gene: TRBV27; J gene: TRBJ2-7; clone size: NA; CDR3 protein: CASSLIGTSDYEQYF; CDR3 DNA: TGTGCCAGCAGTTTAATTGGGACTAGTGACTACGAGCAGTACTTC
D gene: NA; V gene: TRBV5-1; J gene: TRBJ2-2; clone size: NA; CDR3 protein: CASSALTGSTGELFF; CDR3 DNA: TGCGCCAGCAGCGCCCTCACAGGGTCCACCGGGGAGCTGTTTTTT
D gene: TRBD1; V gene: TRBV7-9; J gene: TRBJ2-2; clone size: NA; CDR3 protein: CASSGQGASGELFF; CDR3 DNA: TGTGCCAGCAGCGGACAGGGGGCGTCCGGGGAGCTGTTTTTT
D gene: NA; V gene: TRBV6-1; J gene: TRBJ1-1; clone size: NA; CDR3 protein: CASSSDIPRGAFF; CDR3 DNA: TGTGCCAGCAGTTCGGACATCCCCCGCGGAGCTTTCTTT
D gene: NA; V gene: TRBV28; J gene: TRBJ2-7; clone size: NA; CDR3 protein: CASTSPYEQYF; CDR3 DNA: TGTGCCAGCACTTCCCCCTACGAGCAGTACTTC
D gene: NA; V gene: TRBV20-1; J gene: TRBJ2-7; clone size: NA; CDR3 protein: CSALRVGEQYF; CDR3 DNA: TGCAGTGCTCTCCGGGTAGGCGAGCAGTACTTC
D gene: NA; V gene: TRBV13; J gene: TRBJ2-3; clone size: NA; CDR3 protein: CASSILAADTQYF; CDR3 DNA: TGTGCCAGCAGCATACTAGCAGCGGATACGCAGTATTTT
D gene: TRBD2; V gene: TRBV5-6; J gene: TRBJ2-1; clone size: NA; CDR3 protein: CASSFLTSGGAREQFF; CDR3 DNA: TGTGCCAGCAGCTTTCTGACTAGCGGGGGGGCGAGGGAGCAGTTCTTC
D gene: TRBD1; V gene: TRBV5-4; J gene: TRBJ1-5; clone size: NA; CDR3 protein: CASSPGTDINQPQHF; CDR3 DNA: TGTGCCAGCAGCCCAGGGACAGACATCAATCAGCCCCAGCATTTT
D gene: TRBD2; V gene: TRBV28; J gene: TRBJ2-3; clone size: NA; CDR3 protein: CASSFAGAGGYTDTQYF; CDR3 DNA: TGTGCCAGCAGTTTTGCGGGAGCGGGGGGTTACACAGATACGCAGTATTTT
D gene: TRBD1; V gene: TRBV6-4; J gene: TRBJ2-3; clone size: few; CDR3 protein: CASGAQGAGTDTQYF; CDR3 DNA: TGTGCCAGCGGAGCACAGGGGGCAGGCACAGATACGCAGTATTTT
D gene: NA; V gene: TRBV7-8; J gene: TRBJ2-7; clone size: once; CDR3 protein: CASSPRRAGDEQYF; CDR3 DNA: TGTGCCAGCAGCCCTAGACGCGCCGGGGACGAGCAGTACTTC
D gene: TRBD2; V gene: TRBV18; J gene: TRBJ2-7; clone size: NA; CDR3 protein: CASSPGGLAGERSYEQYF; CDR3 DNA: TGTGCCAGCTCACCCGGAGGGCTAGCGGGAGAGAGGTCCTACGAGCAGTACTTC
D gene: TRBD1; V gene: TRBV4-1; J gene: TRBJ1-5; clone size: once; CDR3 protein: CASSQDVTGGRLHQPQHF; CDR3 DNA: TGCGCCAGCAGCCAAGATGTTACAGGGGGCCGGTTGCATCAGCCCCAGCATTTT
D gene: NA; V gene: TRBV27; J gene: TRBJ2-7; clone size: NA; CDR3 protein: CASSLEVGGLSEQYF; CDR3 DNA: TGTGCCAGCAGTTTAGAGGTCGGGGGGCTCTCCGAGCAGTACTTC
D gene: NA; V gene: TRBV5-1; J gene: TRBJ2-7; clone size: NA; CDR3 protein: CASSPGTSPYEQYF; CDR3 DNA: TGCGCCAGCAGCCCAGGGACTTCCCCCTACGAGCAGTACTTC
D gene: NA; V gene: TRBV21-1; J gene: TRBJ1-1; clone size: NA; CDR3 protein: CASSSNRGMNTEAFF; CDR3 DNA: TGTGCCAGCAGCTCCAACAGGGGAATGAACACTGAAGCTTTCTTT
D gene: NA; V gene: TRBV19; J gene: TRBJ2-3; clone size: NA; CDR3 protein: CASSMRGSTDTQYF; CDR3 DNA: TGTGCCAGTAGTATGAGGGGGAGCACAGATACGCAGTATTTT
D gene: NA; V gene: TRBV2; J gene: TRBJ2-3; clone size: NA; CDR3 protein: CASKGGGTDTQYF; CDR3 DNA: TGTGCCAGCAAGGGCGGGGGCACAGATACGCAGTATTTT
D gene: NA; V gene: TRBV28; J gene: TRBJ2-1; clone size: NA; CDR3 protein: CASSFLALGRSYNEQFF; CDR3 DNA: TGTGCCAGCAGTTTCCTAGCACTTGGTAGATCCTACAATGAGCAGTTCTTC
D gene: TRBD1; V gene: TRBV9; J gene: TRBJ2-7; clone size: NA; CDR3 protein: CASSGGGQGYEQYF; CDR3 DNA: TGTGCCAGCAGCGGGGGAGGACAGGGCTACGAGCAGTACTTC
D gene: TRBD2; V gene: TRBV9; J gene: TRBJ2-1; clone size: once; CDR3 protein: CASSGEERGSYNEQFF; CDR3 DNA: TGTGCCAGCAGTGGCGAGGAGCGGGGGTCCTACAATGAGCAGTTCTTC
D gene: NA; V gene: TRBV28; J gene: TRBJ1-5; clone size: NA; CDR3 protein: CASSPSGWGGNQPQHF; CDR3 DNA: TGTGCCAGCAGTCCGTCGGGATGGGGGGGAAATCAGCCCCAGCATTTT
D gene: TRBD1; V gene: TRBV28; J gene: TRBJ1-6; clone size: few; CDR3 protein: CASSSAGGYYNSPLHF; CDR3 DNA: TGTGCCAGCAGTTCCGCAGGGGGGTACTATAATTCACCCCTCCACTTT
D gene: TRBD1; V gene: TRBV7-6; J gene: TRBJ1-2; clone size: NA; CDR3 protein: CASSLGDRGLSGGYTF; CDR3 DNA: TGTGCCAGCAGCTTAGGGGACAGGGGGCTTTCTGGTGGCTACACCTTC
D gene: TRBD2; V gene: TRBV15; J gene: TRBJ2-7; clone size: NA; CDR3 protein: CATRASGFYEQYF; CDR3 DNA: TGTGCCACCAGGGCTAGCGGGTTTTACGAGCAGTACTTC
D gene: NA; V gene: TRBV27; J gene: TRBJ1-3; clone size: few; CDR3 protein: CASSFSPPGLGNTIYF; CDR3 DNA: TGTGCCAGCAGTTTCTCCCCGCCCGGTCTAGGAAACACCATATATTTT
D gene: NA; V gene: TRBV11-2; J gene: TRBJ1-3; clone size: NA; CDR3 protein: CASSRAGGQGNTIYF; CDR3 DNA: TGTGCCAGCAGCCGAGCGGGGGGCCAGGGAAACACCATATATTTT
D gene: NA; V gene: TRBV28; J gene: TRBJ2-7; clone size: NA; CDR3 protein: CASSPDTYSYEQYF; CDR3 DNA: TGTGCCAGCAGTCCAGACACGTACTCCTACGAGCAGTACTTC
D gene: NA; V gene: TRBV28; J gene: TRBJ1-4; clone size: NA; CDR3 protein: CASSLGRDEKLFF; CDR3 DNA: TGTGCCAGCAGTTTAGGGAGGGATGAAAAACTGTTTTTT
D gene: NA; V gene: TRBV29-1; J gene: TRBJ1-1; clone size: few; CDR3 protein: CSAGHNTEAFF; CDR3 DNA: TGCAGCGCCGGACATAACACTGAAGCTTTCTTT
D gene: TRBD1; V gene: TRBV19; J gene: TRBJ2-7; clone size: once; CDR3 protein: CASSPRQGAGLRSEQYF; CDR3 DNA: TGTGCCAGTAGTCCGCGACAGGGGGCCGGCTTAAGATCCGAGCAGTACTTC
D gene: TRBD1; V gene: TRBV2; J gene: TRBJ1-6; clone size: NA; CDR3 protein: CASIQQGAGNSPLHF; CDR3 DNA: TGTGCCAGCATACAACAGGGGGCGGGAAATTCACCCCTCCACTTT
D gene: NA; V gene: TRBV18; J gene: TRBJ1-2; clone size: once; CDR3 protein: CASSNPTEYLNYGYTF; CDR3 DNA: TGTGCCAGCTCAAATCCTACAGAATACCTAAACTATGGCTACACCTTC
D gene: TRBD2; V gene: TRBV6-1; J gene: TRBJ2-1; clone size: NA; CDR3 protein: CASSELLAGGLSSYNEQFF; CDR3 DNA: TGTGCCAGCAGTGAGCTACTAGCGGGAGGGTTGAGCTCCTACAATGAGCAGTTCTTC
D gene: NA; V gene: TRBV28; J gene: TRBJ2-3; clone size: NA; CDR3 protein: CASSLYGRASTDTQYF; CDR3 DNA: TGTGCCAGCAGTTTATATGGCAGGGCTAGCACAGATACGCAGTATTTT
D gene: TRBD2; V gene: TRBV7-9; J gene: TRBJ2-3; clone size: NA; CDR3 protein: CASSFGLAGGRDTQYF; CDR3 DNA: TGTGCCAGCAGCTTCGGACTAGCGGGGGGAAGGGATACGCAGTATTTT
D gene: TRBD1; V gene: TRBV7-2; J gene: TRBJ2-4; clone size: NA; CDR3 protein: CASSTRQGLNIQYF; CDR3 DNA: TGTGCCAGCAGCACCCGACAGGGATTGAACATTCAGTACTTC
D gene: NA; V gene: TRBV13; J gene: TRBJ2-7; clone size: NA; CDR3 protein: CASSPPSRAGNEQYF; CDR3 DNA: TGTGCCAGCAGCCCCCCCTCCCGGGCGGGCAACGAGCAGTACTTC
D gene: NA; V gene: TRBV6-5; J gene: TRBJ1-2; clone size: NA; CDR3 protein: CASRGSHYGYTF; CDR3 DNA: TGTGCCAGCAGGGGGAGTCACTATGGCTACACCTTC
D gene: NA; V gene: TRBV11-2; J gene: TRBJ1-2; clone size: NA; CDR3 protein: CASSLAPGGGSDGYTF; CDR3 DNA: TGTGCCAGCAGCTTAGCCCCGGGGGGTGGGTCGGATGGCTACACCTTC
D gene: NA; V gene: TRBV27; J gene: TRBJ2-5; clone size: NA; CDR3 protein: CASSFAGLETQYF; CDR3 DNA: TGTGCCAGCAGTTTTGCGGGGTTGGAGACCCAGTACTTC
D gene: TRBD1; V gene: TRBV5-4; J gene: TRBJ2-5; clone size: NA; CDR3 protein: CASSLGGTGGGVETQYF; CDR3 DNA: TGTGCCAGCAGCTTAGGAGGGACAGGGGGCGGGGTGGAGACCCAGTACTTC
D gene: NA; V gene: TRBV2; J gene: TRBJ2-7; clone size: NA; CDR3 protein: CASSSAGVEQYF; CDR3 DNA: TGTGCCAGCAGTTCCGCCGGGGTCGAGCAGTACTTC
D gene: TRBD1; V gene: TRBV6-1; J gene: TRBJ1-5; clone size: NA; CDR3 protein: CASRGQGSNQPQHF; CDR3 DNA: TGTGCCAGCAGGGGACAGGGCAGCAATCAGCCCCAGCATTTT
D gene: TRBD2; V gene: TRBV9; J gene: TRBJ2-7; clone size: once; CDR3 protein: CASSAHSGPSYEQYF; CDR3 DNA: TGTGCCAGCAGCGCCCATAGCGGGCCTTCTTACGAGCAGTACTTC
D gene: TRBD1; V gene: TRBV27; J gene: TRBJ2-7; clone size: NA; CDR3 protein: CASSLRDRGTYEQYF; CDR3 DNA: TGTGCCAGCAGTTTGCGGGACAGGGGGACCTACGAGCAGTACTTC
D gene: NA; V gene: TRBV6-6; J gene: TRBJ2-7; clone size: NA; CDR3 protein: CASTAGRSYEQYF; CDR3 DNA: TGTGCCAGCACTGCGGGACGCTCCTACGAGCAGTACTTC
D gene: TRBD1; V gene: TRBV28; J gene: TRBJ1-5; clone size: NA; CDR3 protein: CASSLSTGGTVNQPQHF; CDR3 DNA: TGTGCCAGCAGTTTATCTACAGGGGGAACAGTAAATCAGCCCCAGCATTTT
D gene: TRBD2; V gene: TRBV6-5; J gene: TRBJ2-1; clone size: once; CDR3 protein: CASTESGRAPLF; CDR3 DNA: TGTGCCAGCACCGAGAGCGGGAGGGCTCCGCTCTTC